Here is one TCR beta chain with its context. The antigen is unknown. The data belong to a study of OX40 agonist ivuxolimab in advanced cancers. Findings and caveats of the study: Among T cells, CD8+ cells averaged more expanded clones than CD4+ cells.

Repertoires were generated with immunoSEQ multiplex PCR, while TCRdb's copy carries only in-frame clones and drops some. The table lists under 85,000 clones, about 86% of them singletons, with over 2% in the top ten. V was trimmed by 8 bases and J by 7 bases, leaving 20 bases between them. The length of the CDR3 is 15 residues. Germline loops: CDR1 SNHLY, CDR2 FYNNEI. This sequence originates from an adult with an advanced solid tumor such as melanoma, head and neck, liver or kidney cancer. This sequence joins TRBV2 and TRBJ1-4; D unclear. Sequenced material: CD4+ or CD8+ T cells sorted from blood, taken in a trial of the OX40 agonist ivuxolimab. CDR3 bases: TGTGCCAGCGGTTTAAGGCGGGAGCGGAGTGAAAAACTGTTTTTT. Translated: CASGLRRERSEKLFF.